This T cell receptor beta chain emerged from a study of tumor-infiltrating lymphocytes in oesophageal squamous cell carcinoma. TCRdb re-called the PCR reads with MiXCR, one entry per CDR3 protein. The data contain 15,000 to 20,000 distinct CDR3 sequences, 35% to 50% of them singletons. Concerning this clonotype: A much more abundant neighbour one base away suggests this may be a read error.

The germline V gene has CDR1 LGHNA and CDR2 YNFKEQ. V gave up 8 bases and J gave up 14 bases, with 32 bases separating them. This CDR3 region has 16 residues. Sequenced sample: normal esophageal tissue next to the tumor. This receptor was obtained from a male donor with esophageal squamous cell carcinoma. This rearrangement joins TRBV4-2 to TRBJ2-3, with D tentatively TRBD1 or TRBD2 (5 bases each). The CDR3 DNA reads TGTGCCAGCCAAATATCCGGGACCTCAGACACCGGGGAGCTGTATTTT. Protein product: CASQISGTSDTGELYF.